This T cell receptor beta chain originates from a study of blood T cell repertoires in COVID-19. For the study at large: PBMCs, B-cell-depleted T cells, or T cells provided the cDNA or gDNA that made up the material.

This clone has just a few counts. Other DNA sequences in this specimen translate into the identical CDR3. Measured with immunoSEQ multiplex PCR; TCRdb has only the in-frame clones, and not every one. Here the sample spans fewer than 300,000 clones, approximately 90% being singletons. This receptor was obtained from a woman in her 40s who had recovered from COVID-19. The specimen sequenced was peripheral blood.

The chain's CDR3 is CASSLDMNTEAFF. CDR3 DNA: TGTGCCAGCAGCTTGGACATGAACACTGAAGCTTTCTTT. This rearrangement joins TRBV7-9 to TRBJ1-1; weak D call: TRBD1 (5 bases). Trimming took off 3 bases at V and 0 bases at J, with 5 bases between the two ends. The germline CDR1 and CDR2 sequences are SEHNR and FQNEAQ (reference sequence). This CDR3 has 13 amino acids.